Listed below are T cell receptor beta chains from one sample, sequenced in a study of T-cell reconstitution after alpha-beta-depleted transplantation in children. MiXCR, run by TCRdb on the PCR reads, gives a single entry per CDR3 protein. Of just over 950,000 distinct CDR3 sequences listed, around 30% are singletons. Sequenced here: PBMCs, mostly from graft donor cells, sampled 360 days after TCRalphabeta/CD19-depleted stem cell transplant. The receptors here all came from a boy less than two years old who had a stem cell transplant for SCID, so the T cells may come from the graft donor. Each CDR3 is given with its conserved first and last residue. D genes are given only for firm matches. Only part of the rows carry a size: once, few, many, or a class if the clone is expanded.

V,J,size,D,CDR3,DNA
TRBV20-1,TRBJ1-2,-,TRBD1,CSGQGADYGYTF,TGCTCCGGACAGGGGGCAGACTATGGCTACACCTTC
TRBV10-3,TRBJ1-1,-,-,CAIRGNLNTEAFF,TGTGCCATCAGGGGGAATTTGAACACTGAAGCTTTCTTT
TRBV9,TRBJ1-1,-,TRBD1,CASSAGGAGAEAFF,TGTGCCAGCAGCGCAGGGGGCGCCGGGGCTGAAGCTTTCTTT
TRBV7-6,TRBJ2-5,few,-,CASSLRASRGLYQETQYF,TGTGCCAGCAGCTTAAGGGCTAGCAGGGGCCTGTACCAAGAGACCCAGTACTTC
TRBV3-1,TRBJ1-1,once,TRBD1,CASSRPDRGPTEAFF,TGTGCCAGCAGCCGCCCGGACAGGGGGCCGACTGAAGCTTTCTTT
TRBV7-3,TRBJ2-7,-,TRBD2,CASSPSGTTSYEQYF,TGTGCCAGCAGCCCCTCGGGGACTACCTCCTACGAGCAGTACTTC
TRBV4-3,TRBJ2-3,few,TRBD2,CASSQVPELAGGPDTQYF,TGCGCCAGCAGCCAAGTCCCGGAACTAGCGGGGGGACCAGATACGCAGTATTTT
TRBV2,TRBJ1-2,few,TRBD1,CASGGGGHYGYTF,TGTGCCAGCGGAGGAGGGGGCCACTATGGCTACACCTTC
TRBV2,TRBJ1-1,-,TRBD1,CASRAKGQGNTEAFF,TGTGCCAGCAGGGCAAAGGGACAGGGGAACACTGAAGCTTTCTTT
TRBV27,TRBJ2-1,few,-,CASRLSGDYNEQFF,TGTGCCAGCAGGTTATCAGGGGATTACAATGAGCAGTTCTTC
TRBV7-2,TRBJ2-2,few,TRBD2,CASSSSGGAGTGELFF,TGTGCCAGCAGCTCTAGCGGGGGGGCGGGCACCGGGGAGCTGTTTTTT
TRBV6-5,TRBJ2-7,few,TRBD1,CASVGDRGQAYF,TGTGCCAGCGTGGGAGACAGGGGACAAGCGTACTTC
TRBV4-3,TRBJ2-1,few,TRBD2,CASSRPGLAGPNEQFF,TGCGCCAGCAGCCGTCCGGGACTAGCGGGCCCCAATGAGCAGTTCTTC
TRBV28,TRBJ1-6,few,-,CASSFRGDYNSPLHF,TGTGCCAGCAGTTTTCGAGGGGACTATAATTCACCCCTCCACTTT
TRBV12-3/TRBV12-4,TRBJ2-1,-,-,CASSLSRGDEQFF,TGTGCCAGCAGTTTATCCCGGGGTGATGAGCAGTTCTTC
TRBV12-3/TRBV12-4,TRBJ1-5,few,-,CASGSGSNQPQHF,TGTGCCAGCGGCTCCGGGAGCAATCAGCCCCAGCATTTT
TRBV5-1,TRBJ2-1,-,TRBD2,CASSRPTSGGAQSYNEQFF,TGCGCCAGCAGCCGCCCGACTAGCGGGGGGGCCCAATCCTACAATGAGCAGTTCTTC
TRBV28,TRBJ1-6,few,-,CASSFDRINSPLHF,TGTGCCAGCAGTTTTGACAGGATTAATTCACCCCTCCACTTT
TRBV5-1,TRBJ2-1,-,TRBD2,CASSTGGLAGARNEQFF,TGCGCCAGCAGCACAGGGGGACTAGCGGGGGCGCGAAATGAGCAGTTCTTC
TRBV4-3,TRBJ2-1,-,-,CASSQVGRGGPNEQFF,TGCGCCAGCAGCCAAGTGGGTAGAGGGGGTCCAAATGAGCAGTTCTTC
TRBV12-3/TRBV12-4,TRBJ2-2,-,-,CASSLGNPDTGELFF,TGTGCCAGCAGTTTAGGGAACCCTGACACCGGGGAGCTGTTTTTT
TRBV2,TRBJ2-2,few,-,CASSAWGITGPNTGELFF,TGTGCCAGCAGTGCCTGGGGGATAACAGGGCCGAACACCGGGGAGCTGTTTTTT
TRBV7-2,TRBJ1-1,-,TRBD1,CASSATGTGTEAFF,TGTGCCAGCAGCGCAACCGGGACAGGCACTGAAGCTTTCTTT
TRBV11-2,TRBJ2-5,once,-,CASSLALGRRETQYF,TGTGCCAGCAGCTTAGCGTTGGGTAGGAGAGAGACCCAGTACTTC
TRBV7-3,TRBJ2-2,-,TRBD2,CASSLIPGGNTGELFF,TGTGCCAGCAGCTTAATCCCGGGGGGGAACACCGGGGAGCTGTTTTTT
TRBV6-5,TRBJ2-1,few,TRBD1,CASSPSPTTGGSYNEQFF,TGTGCCAGCAGCCCGTCCCCAACTACAGGGGGCTCATACAATGAGCAGTTCTTC
TRBV20-1,TRBJ2-3,few,-,CSAPRIYPVVSLGRTDTQYF,TGCAGTGCTCCACGAATATACCCGGTAGTCTCGCTGGGGCGCACAGATACGCAGTATTTT
TRBV5-1,TRBJ2-5,-,-,CASSLGIWAREETQYF,TGCGCCAGCAGCTTGGGAATATGGGCCAGGGAAGAGACCCAGTACTTC
TRBV29-1,TRBJ2-7,-,TRBD2,CSVVAGPIYEQYF,TGCAGCGTTGTAGCGGGACCTATCTACGAGCAGTACTTC
TRBV27,TRBJ2-2,few,-,CASSLSGRVNTGELFF,TGTGCCAGCAGTTTATCGGGCAGGGTTAACACCGGGGAGCTGTTTTTT
TRBV12-3/TRBV12-4,TRBJ2-2,-,-,CASSPQGNGELFF,TGTGCCAGCAGCCCTCAGGGCAACGGGGAGCTGTTTTTT
TRBV5-5,TRBJ1-6,-,TRBD1,CASSFGRGESPLHF,TGTGCCAGCAGCTTCGGCAGGGGGGAATCACCCCTCCACTTT
TRBV12-3/TRBV12-4,TRBJ2-1,few,TRBD2,CASRRTSGGNEQFF,TGTGCCAGCAGACGGACTAGCGGGGGCAATGAGCAGTTCTTC
TRBV5-1,TRBJ2-1,few,TRBD2,CASSLPPLTSEGGTHEQFF,TGCGCCAGCAGCTTGCCTCCCCTGACTAGCGAAGGGGGGACTCATGAGCAGTTCTTC
TRBV13,TRBJ2-7,once,-,CASSPLTIRYGRRIEWYYEQYF,TGTGCCAGCAGCCCCCTTACGATCCGCTATGGCAGGAGAATTGAATGGTACTACGAGCAGTACTTC
TRBV12-3/TRBV12-4,TRBJ1-4,few,-,CASSLIRGVGEKLFF,TGTGCCAGCAGTCTGATAAGGGGGGTCGGGGAAAAACTGTTTTTT
TRBV5-1,TRBJ2-4,-,TRBD2,CASSLAGGPKNIQYF,TGCGCCAGCAGCTTGGCGGGGGGACCCAAAAACATTCAGTACTTC
TRBV6-5,TRBJ2-3,-,-,CASSWAPGADTQYF,TGTGCCAGCAGTTGGGCCCCAGGGGCAGATACGCAGTATTTT
TRBV4-2,TRBJ2-3,-,TRBD2,CASSQDGGTRTADTQYF,TGTGCCAGCAGCCAAGATGGCGGGACTAGGACGGCAGATACGCAGTATTTT
TRBV10-3,TRBJ1-4,-,-,CAIRDQPTEKLFF,TGTGCCATCAGGGACCAGCCAACGGAAAAACTGTTTTTT
TRBV15,TRBJ2-1,many,-,CATSRDRGNEQFF,TGTGCCACCAGCAGAGATCGGGGAAATGAGCAGTTCTTC
TRBV7-9,TRBJ1-5,few,-,CASSLWVNQPQHF,TGTGCCAGCAGCTTGTGGGTCAATCAGCCCCAGCATTTT
TRBV29-1,TRBJ2-3,-,TRBD1,CSVIQGARGTDTQYF,TGCAGCGTTATACAGGGGGCACGAGGCACAGATACGCAGTATTTT
TRBV2,TRBJ2-2,-,TRBD1,CASSGLDRGQRNTGELFF,TGTGCCAGCAGTGGTTTAGACAGGGGGCAAAGGAACACCGGGGAGCTGTTTTTT
TRBV20-1,TRBJ2-1,-,-,CSATSGVIAVPLTNEQFF,TGCAGTGCCACCTCCGGGGTGATAGCGGTGCCTTTGACGAATGAGCAGTTCTTC
TRBV4-2,TRBJ1-4,-,TRBD1,CASSQDRAGGKLFF,TGTGCCAGCAGCCAAGATAGGGCAGGGGGCAAACTGTTTTTT
TRBV15,TRBJ2-1,few,-,CATSRDSRRWISEQFF,TGTGCCACCAGCAGAGATAGTAGGCGGTGGATTAGTGAGCAGTTCTTC
TRBV12-3/TRBV12-4,TRBJ2-5,few,TRBD2,CASSRRGLAGASGETQYF,TGTGCCAGCAGCCGCCGGGGGTTAGCGGGGGCCAGTGGGGAGACCCAGTACTTC
TRBV29-1,TRBJ2-5,few,-,CSVAGLQETQYF,TGCAGCGTTGCAGGCCTACAAGAGACCCAGTACTTC
TRBV2,TRBJ2-7,-,-,CASMEGPSYEQYF,TGTGCCAGCATGGAGGGACCCTCCTACGAGCAGTACTTC
TRBV7-2,TRBJ2-5,-,-,CASSLGGLKGGETQYF,TGTGCCAGCAGCTTGGGGGGGCTAAAGGGGGGTGAGACCCAGTACTTC
TRBV5-5,TRBJ2-1,few,TRBD1,CASSRVQGVGNEQFF,TGTGCCAGCAGCCGAGTCCAGGGGGTGGGCAATGAGCAGTTCTTC
TRBV4-3,TRBJ2-7,many,-,CASSQVTRRGNEQYF,TGCGCCAGCAGCCAAGTAACCCGGCGGGGCAACGAGCAGTACTTC